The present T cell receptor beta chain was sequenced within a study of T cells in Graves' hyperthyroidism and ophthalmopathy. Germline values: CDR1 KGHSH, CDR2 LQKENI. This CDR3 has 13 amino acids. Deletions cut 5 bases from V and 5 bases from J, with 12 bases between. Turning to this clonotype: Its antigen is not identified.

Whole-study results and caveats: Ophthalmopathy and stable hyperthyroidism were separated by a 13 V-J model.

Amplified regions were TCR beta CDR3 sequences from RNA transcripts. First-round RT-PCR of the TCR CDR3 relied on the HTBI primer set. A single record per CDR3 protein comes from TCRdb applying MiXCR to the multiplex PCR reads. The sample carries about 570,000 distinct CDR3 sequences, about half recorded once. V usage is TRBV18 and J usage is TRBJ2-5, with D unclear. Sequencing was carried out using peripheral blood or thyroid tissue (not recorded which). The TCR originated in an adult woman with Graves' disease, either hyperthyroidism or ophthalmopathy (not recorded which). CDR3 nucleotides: TGTGCCAGCTCAAGTTTGGTGAGCGAGACCCAGTACTTC. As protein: CASSSLVSETQYF.